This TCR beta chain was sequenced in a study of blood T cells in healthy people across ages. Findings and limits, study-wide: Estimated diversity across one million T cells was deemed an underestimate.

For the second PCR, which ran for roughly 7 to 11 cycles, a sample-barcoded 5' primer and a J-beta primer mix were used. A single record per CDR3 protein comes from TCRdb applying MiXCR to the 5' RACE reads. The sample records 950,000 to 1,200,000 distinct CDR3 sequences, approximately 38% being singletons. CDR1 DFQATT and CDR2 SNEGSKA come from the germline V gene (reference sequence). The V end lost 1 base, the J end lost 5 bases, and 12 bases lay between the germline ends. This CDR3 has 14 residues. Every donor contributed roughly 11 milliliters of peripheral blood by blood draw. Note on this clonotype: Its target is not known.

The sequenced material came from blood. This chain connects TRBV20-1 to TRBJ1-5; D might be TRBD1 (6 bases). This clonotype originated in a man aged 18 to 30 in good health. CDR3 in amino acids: CSARGAWGHQPQHF. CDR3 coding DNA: TGCAGTGCTAGAGGGGCCTGGGGGCATCAGCCCCAGCATTTT.